This T cell receptor beta chain was sequenced during a study of a mutant IDH1 vaccine in newly diagnosed glioma. Study results and caveats: Across multiple MHC alleles, 90% to 95% of patients had vaccine-induced responses.

The time point: week 23, last vaccination. What each vaccine dose contained was 300 ug of mutant IDH1 20-mer peptide, accompanied by topical imiquimod. Donors harbored newly found WHO grade 3 or 4 IDH1-mutant, ATRX-lost astrocytomas. As to this clone: As yet, its antigen is unknown.

Libraries were prepared by immunoSEQ multiplex PCR; TCRdb keeps only in-frame clonotypes and omits some of them. The sample records roughly 45,000 clones, roughly 83% being singletons. This material consisted of PBMCs, taken from a glioma patient whose treatment included an IDH1 peptide vaccine. The receptor was derived from a woman aged 18-29 years with glioma. Some clones in this sample may be carry-over from other donors' samples.

CDR3 amino acids: CASSPDRGRELFF. CDR3 nucleotides: TGTGCCAGCAGTCCCGACAGGGGCCGGGAGCTGTTTTTT. V gene TRBV6-1 combines with J gene TRBJ2-2; 8 nucleotides line up with TRBD1. Germline CDR1 reads MNHNS; CDR2 reads SASEGT. The J segment lost 9 bases and the V segment lost 5 bases, leaving 5 bases of the junction unmatched. This CDR3 spans 13 amino acids.